This TCR beta chain was identified in a study of blood T cell repertoires in COVID-19. Whole-study context: Acute-phase and convalescent COVID-19 samples originated in the United States, Italy and Spain. T cells, B-cell-depleted T cells, or PBMCs supplied cDNA or gDNA.

Study processing details: Quantification of nucleated cells was approximated via reference gene primer amplification. Some clones are missing from TCRdb's copy, which holds only in-frame ones; the method was immunoSEQ multiplex PCR. The DNA was the basis for D and trimming; V, J and clone size are from that table. The table has 200,000 to 250,000 clones, around 82% seen once. Germline lookup yields CDR1 MGHRA and CDR2 YSYEKL. This CDR3 is built from 14 residues. Trimming took off 2 bases at V and 3 bases at J, with 10 bases between the two ends. Sequencing was done on a sample of peripheral blood. The rearrangement joins TRBV4-1 to TRBJ1-2; maybe TRBD1 (6 bases). This receptor was taken from a man between 50 and 59 years old with active or convalescent COVID-19. The chain's CDR3 is CASSQTGSDYGYTF. CDR3 coding DNA: TGCGCCAGCAGCCAAACAGGGAGCGACTATGGCTACACCTTC.